These 16 T cell receptor beta chains were sequenced from one sample in a study of cytomegalovirus exposure and HLA in healthy donors. A multiplex PCR was run with 60 Vbeta primers and 13 Jbeta primers. The data were produced by immunoSEQ multiplex PCR, yet TCRdb's version contains in-frame clones alone and is incomplete. The data show about 160,000 clones, roughly 82% seen once. The sample was PBMCs. The receptors originated from a girl between 5 and 17 years old in good health and CMV-seropositive.

The chain uses TRBV9 and TRBJ2-6; no reliable D call. CDR1 SGDLS and CDR2 YYNGEE come from the germline V gene. The CDR3 is 15 amino acids. V lost 1 base and J lost 0, with 5 bases in between. Written as DNA, the CDR3 is TGTGCCAGCAGCGTATTTAGCTCTGGGGCCAACGTCCTGACTTTC. As protein: CASSVFSSGANVLTF.

The chain uses TRBV10-3 and TRBJ1-1; D not certain. The V gene lost 3 bases and the J gene lost 4 bases, with 12 bases spanning the gap. The CDR3 is 14 residues long. The germline CDR1 and CDR2 sequences are ENHRY and SYGVKD. CDR3 nucleotides: TGTGCCATCAGTGATACGGGGTCGGGCACTGAAGCTTTCTTT. Translating gives CAISDTGSGTEAFF.

The V and J genes are TRBV28 and TRBJ1-1; no reliable D call. The CDR3 sequence is 15 residues long. V was shortened by 5 bases and J by 2 bases, with 15 bases between the two germline ends. CDR1 MDHEN and CDR2 SYDVKM come from the germline V gene. The chain's CDR3 is CASSLFSWSNTEAFF. The CDR3 DNA is TGTGCCAGCAGTCTGTTCAGTTGGTCCAACACTGAAGCTTTCTTT.

This clone was counted only a few times. The V gene is TRBV4-1, the J gene TRBJ2-2, with D possibly TRBD2 on 6 matching bases. The CDR3 covers 17 residues. The V and J ends lost 1 base and 3 bases respectively, with 15 bases between them. Germline V lookup: CDR1 MGHRA, CDR2 YSYEKL. This chain's CDR3 is CASSQVNMGLDTGELFF. CDR3 in DNA: TGCGCCAGCAGCCAAGTCAACATGGGACTTGACACCGGGGAGCTGTTTTTT.

The chain is built from TRBV28 and TRBJ1-2; D is unresolved. V was shortened by 4 bases and J by 0 bases, with 12 bases between the two germline ends. In germline, CDR1 is MDHEN, CDR2 SYDVKM. CDR3 size: 15 residues. The CDR3 loop reads CASSSSTLANYGYTF. The CDR3 bases are TGTGCCAGCAGTTCGTCTACCCTAGCTAACTATGGCTACACCTTC.

This clone occurred a few times. This chain links TRBV5-5 with TRBJ2-7, with D possibly being TRBD2 (5 bases). This CDR3 is 14 amino acids long. Trimming shortened V by 3 bases and J by 3 bases, and 13 bases separated the two germline ends. The germline CDR1 and CDR2 sequences are SGHKS and YYEKEE (reference sequence). The CDR3 protein is CASSSQTRNYEQYF. The DNA of the CDR3 is TGTGCCAGCAGCTCTCAAACTAGAAACTACGAGCAGTACTTC.

This clone was counted once. V and J are TRBV30 and TRBJ2-1; a possible D gene is TRBD2 (6 bases). The germline gives CDR1 GTSNPN, CDR2 SVGIG (reference sequence). Deletions cut 2 bases from V and 6 bases from J, with 14 bases between. CDR3 length equals 14 residues. The CDR3 spells CAWSSLGLINEQFF. Written as DNA, the CDR3 is TGTGCCTGGAGTTCGTTGGGACTGATCAATGAGCAGTTCTTC. Filled out from reference TRBV30 and TRBJ2-1, the complete variable domain reads SQTIHQWPATLVQPVGSPLSLECTVEGTSNPNLYWYRQAAGRGLQLLFYSVGIGQISSEVPQNLSASRPQDRQFILSSKKLLLSDSGFYLCAWSSLGLINEQFFGPGTRLTVL.

The chain carries TRBV7-2 and TRBJ1-5; weak D call: TRBD1 (6 bases). Germline lookup yields CDR1 SGHTA and CDR2 FQGNSA. Trimming removed 5 bases from V and 5 bases from J, with 10 bases in between. There are 13 residues in the CDR3. The CDR3 spells CASSPDSYQPQHF. As DNA, the CDR3 is TGTGCCAGCAGCCCGGACAGTTATCAGCCCCAGCATTTT.

The chain carries TRBV7-9 and TRBJ1-2, with 9 bases identical to TRBD1. V lost 1 base to trimming and J lost 3 bases; unmatched junction nucleotides: 6. The CDR3 runs 16 residues. The germline V gene has CDR1 SEHNR and CDR2 FQNEAQ (reference sequence). CDR3 DNA sequence: TGTGCCAGCAGCTTAGTAGGGACAGGGATCGACTATGGCTACACCTTC. Amino acids: CASSLVGTGIDYGYTF. Drawing the rest from reference TRBV7-9 and TRBJ1-2, the complete variable domain is DTGVSQNPRHKITKRGQNVTFRCDPISEHNRLYWYRQTLGQGPEFLTYFQNEAQLEKSRLLSDRFSAERPKGSFSTLEIQRTEQGDSAMYLCASSLVGTGIDYGYTFGSGTRLTVV.

The chain employs TRBV10-3 and TRBJ2-3, with 7 bases identical to TRBD2. The trim removed 6 bases at V and 2 bases at J, leaving 11 bases unmatched. Germline CDR1 and CDR2: ENHRY and SYGVKD. This CDR3 is built from 16 residues. For the CDR3, the DNA is TGTGCCATCAGCCAGCGGGGACGCTCTTCCACAGATACGCAGTATTTT. Translated, it gives CAISQRGRSSTDTQYF.

The gene calls are TRBV19 and TRBJ1-2; D ambiguous. The CDR3 consists of 14 residues. CDR1 and CDR2 (germline): LNHDA, SQIVND (reference sequence). Trimming cost V 3 bases and J 3 bases, with 11 bases left between them. CDR3: CASSMNQVDYGYTF. In nucleotides, the CDR3 is TGTGCCAGTAGTATGAATCAGGTCGACTATGGCTACACCTTC.

The chain recombines TRBV27 with TRBJ2-2; 9 bases match TRBD2. CDR1 and CDR2 (germline): MNHEY, SMNVEV (reference sequence). The CDR3 has 15 amino acids. The V and J ends lost 6 bases and 6 bases, in that order; junction bases with no gene match: 8. The CDR3 sequence is CASRPGLAKAGELFF. The CDR3 DNA is TGTGCCAGCAGGCCGGGACTAGCTAAGGCCGGGGAGCTGTTTTTT.

The chain uses TRBV15 and TRBJ2-1; 7 positions agree with TRBD1. Germline CDR1 is LNHNV and CDR2 is YYDKDF (reference sequence). CDR3 length: 15 residues. V trimming: 0 bases; J trimming: 7 bases; junction bases outside the gene matches: 6. Here the CDR3 reads CATSRDYTGANEQFF. DNA of the CDR3: TGTGCCACCAGCAGAGATTACACAGGGGCAAATGAGCAGTTCTTC. The variable domain in full, with the rest retrieved from reference TRBV15 and TRBJ2-1, is DAMVIQNPRYQVTQFGKPVTLSCSQTLNHNVMYWYQQKSSQAPKLLFHYYDKDFNNEADTPDNFQSRRPNTSFCFLDIRSPGLGDTAMYLCATSRDYTGANEQFFGPGTRLTVL.

V gene TRBV5-3 combines with J gene TRBJ2-7, with D perhaps TRBD2 (5 bases). TRBV5-3 is treated as an ORF (open reading frame) with a function not yet certain. This CDR3 contains 16 residues. Trimming took off 4 bases at V and 0 bases at J, with 17 bases between the two ends. CDR3: CARSGDETEGSYEQYF. The CDR3 DNA follows: TGTGCCAGAAGCGGTGACGAGACTGAGGGCTCCTACGAGCAGTACTTC.

J is TRBJ2-1 and V is TRBV7-2; 12 bases are a match to TRBD2. Trimming cost V 1 base and J 4 bases; bases outside gene matches: 5. CDR1 SGHTA and CDR2 FQGNSA come from the germline V gene. The CDR3 runs to 17 residues. The CDR3 DNA reads TGTGCCAGCAGCTTAGTGGCTAGCGGGGGGGAATACAATGAGCAGTTCTTC. Protein sequence: CASSLVASGGEYNEQFF.

The chain carries TRBV5-6 and TRBJ2-7, with a weak D call TRBD2 (6 bases). This CDR3 region has 17 residues. Trimming took 0 bases from V and 7 from J, leaving 23 bases between them. CDR1 is SGHDT and CDR2 is YYEEEE in the germline V gene. CDR3 region: CASSLGVAARDLREQYF. CDR3 bases: TGTGCCAGCAGCTTGGGGGTAGCGGCCCGAGACCTTCGAGAGCAGTACTTC.